Listed below are T cell receptor beta chains from one sample, sequenced in a study of breast tumors, draining lymph nodes, adjacent tissues. TCRdb itself ran the multiplex PCR reads through MiXCR, one entry per CDR3 protein. The sample has fewer than 250,000 distinct CDR3 sequences, about 34% seen once. Sequences were obtained from axillary lymph node tissue. The receptor set was obtained from a female donor with breast cancer. Some clones in this sample may be carry-over from other donors' samples. Each CDR3 is given with its conserved first and last residue. A D gene is named only where the DNA matches it firmly. Expanded clones are given a class, and other clones once, few, many or no size at all.

clone size: many; D gene: NA; J gene: TRBJ2-7; V gene: TRBV11-1; CDR3 protein: CASSPTRGSEQYF; CDR3 DNA: TGTGCCAGCAGCCCAACTCGGGGATCCGAGCAGTACTTC
clone size: many; D gene: NA; J gene: TRBJ2-5; V gene: TRBV24-1; CDR3 protein: CATSDPTEWTQYF; CDR3 DNA: TGTGCCACCAGTGACCCGACCGAGTGGACCCAGTACTTC
clone size: NA; D gene: TRBD1; J gene: TRBJ2-1; V gene: TRBV7-8; CDR3 protein: CASSRDRAGNGQFF; CDR3 DNA: TGTGCCAGCAGCCGGGACAGGGCAGGCAATGGGCAGTTCTTC
clone size: NA; D gene: NA; J gene: TRBJ1-1; V gene: TRBV20-1; CDR3 protein: CSASSARNTEAFF; CDR3 DNA: TGCAGTGCTAGTTCCGCCAGGAACACTGAAGCTTTCTTT
clone size: NA; D gene: NA; J gene: TRBJ1-2; V gene: TRBV12-3/TRBV12-4; CDR3 protein: CASSLGRTYGYTF; CDR3 DNA: TGTGCCAGCAGTTTGGGTCGTACCTATGGCTACACCTTC
clone size: many; D gene: TRBD2; J gene: TRBJ2-1; V gene: TRBV7-8; CDR3 protein: CASSETSGSISEQFF; CDR3 DNA: TGTGCCAGCAGCGAAACTAGCGGGAGTATAAGTGAGCAGTTCTTC
clone size: many; D gene: NA; J gene: TRBJ2-1; V gene: TRBV29-1; CDR3 protein: CSVVHVATAVGFF; CDR3 DNA: TGCAGCGTTGTCCATGTGGCGACAGCCGTCGGGTTCTTC
clone size: NA; D gene: TRBD1; J gene: TRBJ2-2; V gene: TRBV7-2; CDR3 protein: CASSPTSTGGLHTGELFF; CDR3 DNA: TGTGCCAGCAGCCCCACCTCGACAGGGGGTCTGCACACCGGGGAGCTGTTTTTT
clone size: many; D gene: TRBD2; J gene: TRBJ2-5; V gene: TRBV20-1; CDR3 protein: CSARGLAGVGPETQYF; CDR3 DNA: TGCAGTGCTAGAGGACTAGCGGGAGTAGGGCCAGAGACCCAGTACTTC
clone size: NA; D gene: NA; J gene: TRBJ1-2; V gene: TRBV29-1; CDR3 protein: CSVEDRYLYGYAF; CDR3 DNA: TGCAGCGTTGAAGATCGGTATCTCTATGGCTACGCCTTC
clone size: many; D gene: TRBD1; J gene: TRBJ1-5; V gene: TRBV19; CDR3 protein: CASGERQGAQPQHF; CDR3 DNA: TGTGCCAGTGGGGAACGACAGGGGGCCCAGCCCCAGCATTTT
clone size: many; D gene: NA; J gene: TRBJ1-3; V gene: TRBV6-5; CDR3 protein: CASSYSPWNTIYF; CDR3 DNA: TGTGCCAGCAGTTACTCGCCCTGGAACACCATATATTTT
clone size: NA; D gene: TRBD2; J gene: TRBJ2-2; V gene: TRBV4-1; CDR3 protein: CASSQRGGRSTGELFF; CDR3 DNA: TGCGCCAGCAGCCAAAGGGGCGGGAGGTCCACCGGGGAGCTGTTTTTT
clone size: many; D gene: NA; J gene: TRBJ2-2; V gene: TRBV29-1; CDR3 protein: CSVGGIGGTGELFF; CDR3 DNA: TGCAGCGTTGGGGGGATTGGAGGCACCGGGGAGCTGTTTTTT
clone size: many; D gene: NA; J gene: TRBJ2-3; V gene: TRBV6-5; CDR3 protein: CASTRSGGQTDTQYF; CDR3 DNA: TGTGCCAGCACCCGAAGCGGCGGGCAAACAGATACGCAGTATTTT
clone size: many; D gene: NA; J gene: TRBJ2-1; V gene: TRBV19; CDR3 protein: CASSIEASFFNEQFF; CDR3 DNA: TGTGCCAGTAGTATAGAAGCCAGCTTTTTCAATGAGCAGTTCTTC
clone size: few; D gene: NA; J gene: TRBJ2-3; V gene: TRBV6-5; CDR3 protein: CASSHSVVGTTDTQYF; CDR3 DNA: TGTGCCAGCAGTCACTCGGTGGTAGGGACCACAGATACGCAGTATTTT
clone size: NA; D gene: TRBD2; J gene: TRBJ2-5; V gene: TRBV15; CDR3 protein: CATSRVLAGEGAETQYF; CDR3 DNA: TGTGCCACCAGCAGAGTGCTAGCGGGAGAGGGCGCAGAGACCCAGTACTTC
clone size: NA; D gene: TRBD1; J gene: TRBJ2-2; V gene: TRBV6-1; CDR3 protein: CASRRPGTGTTGELFF; CDR3 DNA: TGTGCCAGCAGGCGACCCGGGACAGGAACAACCGGGGAGCTGTTTTTT
clone size: many; D gene: TRBD2; J gene: TRBJ2-1; V gene: TRBV10-2; CDR3 protein: CASEAGGPGEQFF; CDR3 DNA: TGCGCCAGTGAAGCGGGAGGGCCGGGTGAGCAGTTCTTC
clone size: NA; D gene: NA; J gene: TRBJ2-5; V gene: TRBV20-1; CDR3 protein: CSARDHRTWEETQYF; CDR3 DNA: TGCAGTGCTAGAGATCATAGAACGTGGGAAGAGACCCAGTACTTC
clone size: many; D gene: NA; J gene: TRBJ2-7; V gene: TRBV24-1; CDR3 protein: CATSQGSYEQYF; CDR3 DNA: TGTGCCACCAGTCAGGGTTCCTACGAGCAGTACTTC
clone size: many; D gene: NA; J gene: TRBJ2-1; V gene: TRBV9; CDR3 protein: CASSGLYSGNLYEQFF; CDR3 DNA: TGTGCCAGCAGCGGACTTTATAGCGGAAATCTCTATGAGCAGTTCTTC
clone size: many; D gene: NA; J gene: TRBJ2-7; V gene: TRBV5-1; CDR3 protein: CASSLVQGYEQYF; CDR3 DNA: TGCGCCAGCAGCTTGGTGCAGGGCTACGAGCAGTACTTC
clone size: many; D gene: TRBD1; J gene: TRBJ1-5; V gene: TRBV7-2; CDR3 protein: CASSPRTGGVQPQHF; CDR3 DNA: TGTGCCAGCAGCCCACGGACAGGGGGCGTTCAGCCCCAGCATTTT
clone size: many; D gene: NA; J gene: TRBJ2-7; V gene: TRBV11-2; CDR3 protein: CASSFTSSYEQYF; CDR3 DNA: TGTGCCAGCAGCTTTACGAGCTCCTACGAGCAGTACTTC
clone size: NA; D gene: NA; J gene: TRBJ2-3; V gene: TRBV5-1; CDR3 protein: CASSLGTPGEQYF; CDR3 DNA: TGCGCCAGCAGCTTGGGGACTCCCGGCGAGCAGTATTTT
clone size: many; D gene: NA; J gene: TRBJ1-5; V gene: TRBV12-3/TRBV12-4; CDR3 protein: CASSPDGINQPQHF; CDR3 DNA: TGTGCCAGCAGTCCCGACGGAATCAATCAGCCCCAGCATTTT
clone size: NA; D gene: TRBD1; J gene: TRBJ1-6; V gene: TRBV11-2; CDR3 protein: CASSSEAVAQGTLHF; CDR3 DNA: TGTGCCAGCAGTTCGGAGGCGGTGGCACAGGGGACCCTCCACTTT